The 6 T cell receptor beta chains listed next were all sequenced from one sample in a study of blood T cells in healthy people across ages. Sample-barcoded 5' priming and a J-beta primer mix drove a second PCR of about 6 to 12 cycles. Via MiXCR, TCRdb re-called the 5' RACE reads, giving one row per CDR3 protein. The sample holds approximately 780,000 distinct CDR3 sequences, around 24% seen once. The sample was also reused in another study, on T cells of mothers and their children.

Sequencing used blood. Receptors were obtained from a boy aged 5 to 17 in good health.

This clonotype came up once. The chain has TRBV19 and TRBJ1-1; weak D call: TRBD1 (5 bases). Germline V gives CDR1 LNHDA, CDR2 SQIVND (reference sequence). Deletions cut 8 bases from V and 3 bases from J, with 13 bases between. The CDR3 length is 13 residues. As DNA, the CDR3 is TGTGCCAGTGAGGCAGGGTGGGACACTGAAGCTTTCTTT. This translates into CASEAGWDTEAFF. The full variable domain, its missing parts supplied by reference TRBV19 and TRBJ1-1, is DGGITQSPKYLFRKEGQNVTLSCEQNLNHDAMYWYRQDPGQGLRLIYYSQIVNDFQKGDIAEGYSVSREKKESFPLTVTSAQKNPTAFYLCASEAGWDTEAFFGQGTRLTVV.

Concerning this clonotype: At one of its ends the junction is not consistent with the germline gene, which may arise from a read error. The CDR3 nucleotides read TGCAGTGCTAGAGAAACAGGGCCCGGGGAGATGTTTTTT. Translating gives CSARETGPGEMFF. The V gene is TRBV20-1, the J gene TRBJ2-2; D perhaps matches TRBD1 (6 bases). Germline CDR1 is DFQATT and CDR2 is SNEGSKA (reference sequence). This CDR3 is built from 13 residues.

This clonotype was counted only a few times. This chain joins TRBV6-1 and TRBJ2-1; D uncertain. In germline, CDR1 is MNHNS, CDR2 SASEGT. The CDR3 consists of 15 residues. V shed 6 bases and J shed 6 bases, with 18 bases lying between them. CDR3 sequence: CASRKLDWGLNEQFF. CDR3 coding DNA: TGTGCCAGCAGAAAACTTGATTGGGGTCTCAATGAGCAGTTCTTC.

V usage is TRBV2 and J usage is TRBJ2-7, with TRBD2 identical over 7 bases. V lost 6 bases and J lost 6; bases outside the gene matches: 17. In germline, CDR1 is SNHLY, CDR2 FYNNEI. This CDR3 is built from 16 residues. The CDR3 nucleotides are TGTGCCAGCAGCCAAATGGGAACCAGCGGGGACGGCGAGCAGTACTTC. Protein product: CASSQMGTSGDGEQYF.

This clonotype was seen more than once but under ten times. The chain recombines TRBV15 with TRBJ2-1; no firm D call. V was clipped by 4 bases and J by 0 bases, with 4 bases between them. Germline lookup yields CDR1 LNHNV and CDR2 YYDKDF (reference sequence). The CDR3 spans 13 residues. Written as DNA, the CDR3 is TGTGCCACCAGCAACCGCTCCTACAATGAGCAGTTCTTC. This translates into CATSNRSYNEQFF.

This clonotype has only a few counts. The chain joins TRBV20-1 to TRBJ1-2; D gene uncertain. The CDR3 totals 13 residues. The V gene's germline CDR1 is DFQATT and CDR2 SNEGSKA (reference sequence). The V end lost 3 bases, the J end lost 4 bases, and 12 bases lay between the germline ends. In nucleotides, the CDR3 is TGCAGTGCTAGTCCTACATTGGCCTATGGCTACACCTTC. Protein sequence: CSASPTLAYGYTF.